One sample yielded the 27 T cell receptor beta chains listed below, sequenced in a study of control samples from healthy donors and cancer patients. The table came from immunoSEQ multiplex PCR; TCRdb's copy has only in-frame clones and leaves some out. The repertoire has around 180,000 clones, around 88% of them found once; the top ten carry roughly 5%. Sequenced material: blood. The source is a woman aged 25 to 39 in good health.

The J gene is TRBJ1-5, the V gene TRBV18, with D perhaps TRBD1 (6 bases). CDR1 and CDR2 (germline): KGHSH, LQKENI. The CDR3 is 16 amino acids. V shed 5 bases and J shed 5 bases, with 19 bases lying between them. The CDR3 DNA sequence: TGTGCCAGCTCATCTTCCGCCGGGACATTTGATCAGCCCCAGCATTTT. Translation gives CASSSSAGTFDQPQHF.

This clone was observed once. The rearrangement joins TRBV5-6 to TRBJ2-3; TRBD1 aligns across 9 bases. Per the germline V gene, CDR1 is SGHDT and CDR2 is YYEEEE. The CDR3 extends over 15 amino acids. V lost 4 bases, J lost 4 bases, and 7 bases stayed unmatched. The CDR3 spells CASSQGQGVPDTQYF. CDR3 in DNA: TGTGCCAGCAGCCAGGGACAGGGAGTACCAGATACGCAGTATTTT.

The chain joins TRBV6-5 to TRBJ1-2; D call uncertain. V lost 6 bases and J lost 0, with 8 bases in between. The germline CDR1 and CDR2 sequences are MNHEY and SVGAGI. There are 13 residues in the CDR3. In nucleotides, the CDR3 is TGTGCCAGCAGGAACCTAGCTAACTATGGCTACACCTTC. This gives the protein CASRNLANYGYTF.

The chain uses TRBV25-1 and TRBJ2-5; D call uncertain. The germline gives CDR1 MGHDK, CDR2 SYGVNS. Between the trimmed V and J ends, which lost 2 bases and 1 base, there was a span of 11 bases. This CDR3 has 15 amino acids. CDR3 coding DNA: TGTGCCAGCAGTGAACCAAGGGCAGGCCAAGAGACCCAGTACTTC. Translating gives CASSEPRAGQETQYF.

This rearrangement joins TRBV11-3 to TRBJ2-1; TRBD2 matches at 11 bases. The CDR3 contains 17 residues. V lost 5 bases and J lost 5; bases outside the gene matches: 11. Germline V gives CDR1 SGHNT, CDR2 YENEEA. As DNA, the CDR3 is TGTGCCAGCAGCCCCGGGGGTACTAGCGGGAGTAACAATGAGCAGTTCTTC. This gives the protein CASSPGGTSGSNNEQFF.

The table lists this clone with a count of one. The gene calls are TRBV19 and TRBJ1-5, with TRBD1 as a possible D gene (6 bases). Looked up from germline, CDR1 is LNHDA and CDR2 is SQIVND (reference sequence). V dropped 6 bases and J dropped 2 bases, with 17 bases sitting between them. The CDR3 sequence is 16 residues long. The CDR3 bases are TGTGCCAGTAGGCCTAACATGAACAGGGGCAATCAGCCCCAGCATTTT. Encoded protein: CASRPNMNRGNQPQHF. The complete variable domain, with remaining parts taken from reference TRBV19 and TRBJ1-5, reads DGGITQSPKYLFRKEGQNVTLSCEQNLNHDAMYWYRQDPGQGLRLIYYSQIVNDFQKGDIAEGYSVSREKKESFPLTVTSAQKNPTAFYLCASRPNMNRGNQPQHFGDGTRLSIL.

The chain couples TRBV6-1 to TRBJ1-2, with 7 bases matching TRBD1. J was trimmed by 3 bases and V by 2 bases; bases with no gene match: 9. Germline V gene lookup returns CDR1 MNHNS and CDR2 SASEGT. This CDR3 spans 16 amino acids. CDR3 sequence: CASSENAGGRYYGYTF. The CDR3 DNA reads TGTGCCAGCAGTGAAAATGCAGGGGGAAGGTACTATGGCTACACCTTC.

Remarks on this clone: The sample holds other DNA sequences that translate to the same CDR3. V is TRBV5-1 and J is TRBJ2-3; 7 bases align to TRBD2. Germline CDR1 reads SGHRS; CDR2 reads YFSETQ. This CDR3 region has 14 residues. Trimming at V came to 2 bases and at J to 3 bases, leaving 3 bases not matched to a gene. This CDR3 reads CASSLAGSTDTQYF. The CDR3 bases are TGCGCCAGCAGCTTAGCGGGAAGTACAGATACGCAGTATTTT. The full variable domain, with the rest looked up from reference TRBV5-1 and TRBJ2-3, is KAGVTQTPRYLIKTRGQQVTLSCSPISGHRSVSWYQQTPGQGLQFLFEYFSETQRNKGNFPGRFSGRQFSNSRSEMNVSTLELGDSALYLCASSLAGSTDTQYFGPGTRLTVL.

CDR3 loop: CASSSGSDFNEQYF. The CDR3, as DNA: TGTGCCAGCAGCTCCGGGTCGGATTTTAACGAGCAGTACTTC. V is TRBV11-3 and J is TRBJ2-7, with D unclear. CDR1 is SGHNT and CDR2 is YENEEA in the germline V gene. V lost 4 bases to trimming and J lost 5 bases, with 15 bases between them. The CDR3 is made up of 14 amino acids.

The chain links TRBV6-1 to TRBJ1-2; D unclear. Germline lookup yields CDR1 MNHNS and CDR2 SASEGT. Trimming left V 2 bases short and J 3 bases short, with 7 bases between. This CDR3 has 13 amino acids. DNA of the CDR3: TGTGCCAGCAGTGAATGGCACGACTATGGCTACACCTTC. This encodes CASSEWHDYGYTF.

The rearrangement links TRBV7-8 to TRBJ2-5, with unresolved D. V gave up 5 bases and J gave up 4 bases, with 5 bases separating them. The germline gives CDR1 SGHVS, CDR2 FQNEAQ. This CDR3 has 11 residues. The CDR3, as DNA: TGTGCCAGCAGCCCCCTAGAGACCCAGTACTTC. Translating gives CASSPLETQYF.

In DNA form, the CDR3 reads TGTGCCACCAGTGACCTTACAGATACTCAAGAGACCCAGTACTTC. It encodes CATSDLTDTQETQYF. V gene TRBV24-1 combines with J gene TRBJ2-5, with D uncertain. The CDR3 length is 15 residues. Germline CDR1 and CDR2: KGHDR and SFDVKD. The V gene lost 4 bases and the J gene lost 2 bases, with 13 bases spanning the gap.

This clone came up a few times. The rearrangement uses TRBV7-9 and TRBJ1-5; a possible D gene is TRBD1 (6 bases). CDR1 is SEHNR and CDR2 is FQNEAQ in the germline V gene (reference sequence). The CDR3 is made up of 15 amino acids. The V and J ends lost 5 bases and 9 bases respectively, with 20 bases between them. The CDR3 DNA reads TGTGCCAGCAGCCCGGTGGGGGGCCCTCTAACGCCCCAGCATTTT. Translating it yields CASSPVGGPLTPQHF.

As DNA, the CDR3 is TGCGCCAGCAGCCAAGGGATCAACTATGGCTACACCTTC. Residues: CASSQGINYGYTF. The V call is TRBV4-1, the J call TRBJ1-2; D uncertain. CDR3 length equals 13 residues. Germline V gene lookup returns CDR1 MGHRA and CDR2 YSYEKL. Trimming removed 1 base from V and 2 bases from J, with 5 bases in between.

The chain is built from TRBV7-8 and TRBJ1-1; D not certain. The CDR3 runs to 15 residues. V dropped 1 base and J dropped 2 bases, with 11 bases sitting between them. In germline, CDR1 is SGHVS, CDR2 FQNEAQ. CDR3 in DNA: TGTGCCAGCAGCTTAGGGTGGTCGGGCAACACTGAAGCTTTCTTT. Translating gives CASSLGWSGNTEAFF.

The genes are TRBV28 and TRBJ2-3; D gene ambiguous. Germline values: CDR1 MDHEN, CDR2 SYDVKM. The V end lost 8 bases, the J end lost 2 bases, and 17 bases lay between the germline ends. The CDR3 consists of 15 residues. As DNA, the CDR3 is TGTGCCAGCTCCAGTAGTTCGACCCACACAGATACGCAGTATTTT. Protein: CASSSSSTHTDTQYF.

V is TRBV6-5 and J is TRBJ2-5; 7 bases map to TRBD2. J gave up 5 bases and V 2 bases, and 8 bases lay outside the gene matches. From germline, CDR1 is MNHEY and CDR2 SVGAGI. The CDR3 totals 15 residues. The CDR3 loop is CASSYIAGRGETQYF. The CDR3 DNA reads as TGTGCCAGCAGTTACATAGCGGGTCGAGGGGAGACCCAGTACTTC.

The V and J genes are TRBV4-2 and TRBJ2-5, with a possible D match to TRBD2 (5 bases). The ends were cut back, 4 bases at V and 7 bases at J, with 16 bases in the middle. The CDR3 consists of 14 residues. In germline, CDR1 is LGHNA, CDR2 YNFKEQ. The CDR3 loop reads CASSPELQLGTQYF. The CDR3 nucleotides are TGTGCCAGCAGCCCAGAACTCCAACTAGGGACCCAGTACTTC.

The chain couples TRBV6-6 to TRBJ1-6, with D possibly TRBD1 on 6 matching bases. CDR3 length: 14 amino acids. Germline lookup yields CDR1 MNHNY and CDR2 SVGAGI (reference sequence). Trimming removed 2 bases from V and 6 bases from J, with 8 bases in between. The CDR3 spells CASSYRDINSPLHF. CDR3 DNA sequence: TGTGCCAGCAGTTACAGGGACATTAATTCACCCCTCCACTTT.

The CDR3 DNA is TGTGCCAGCAGTGATGACAGGGGGGCATACGAGCAGTACTTC. This codes for CASSDDRGAYEQYF. The rearrangement joins TRBV28 to TRBJ2-7; 9 nucleotides line up with TRBD1. The CDR3 loop spans 14 amino acids. CDR1 and CDR2 from the germline V gene are MDHEN and SYDVKM. Trimming at V came to 5 bases and at J to 4 bases, leaving 6 bases not matched to a gene.

This clone has only one observation. The chain uses TRBV18 and TRBJ2-1, with a possible D match to TRBD2 (6 bases). Germline CDR1 and CDR2: KGHSH and LQKENI. The CDR3 consists of 15 residues. Trimming cost V 2 bases and J 0 bases, with 8 bases left between them. This CDR3 is CASSPAEGSYNEQFF. The CDR3 DNA sequence: TGTGCCAGCTCACCAGCGGAGGGCTCCTACAATGAGCAGTTCTTC.

The chain employs TRBV7-9 and TRBJ2-1, with a possible D match to TRBD2 (6 bases). The CDR3 has 17 residues. Germline V gene data show CDR1 as SEHNR and CDR2 as FQNEAQ (reference sequence). Trimming shortened V by 5 bases and J by 0 bases, and 17 bases separated the two germline ends. The CDR3 protein is CASSPPWRENSYNEQFF. Written as DNA, the CDR3 is TGTGCCAGCAGCCCCCCGTGGAGGGAGAACTCCTACAATGAGCAGTTCTTC.

The J gene is TRBJ1-6, the V gene TRBV2, with D possibly matching TRBD1 (5 bases). The CDR3 sequence is 16 residues long. The germline gives CDR1 SNHLY, CDR2 FYNNEI. Between the trimmed V and J ends, which lost 3 bases and 7 bases, there was a span of 16 bases. CDR3 DNA: TGTGCCAGCAGTGACTATTCGAGTGGGACCAATTCACCCCTCCACTTT. Its translation: CASSDYSSGTNSPLHF.

V and J are TRBV30 and TRBJ1-1; D perhaps matches TRBD1 (6 bases). The V gene lost 4 bases and the J gene lost 8 bases, with 20 bases spanning the gap. The CDR3 is 14 residues long. Per germline, CDR1 GTSNPN and CDR2 SVGIG (reference sequence). The CDR3 spells CAWTPFGGAGEAFF. CDR3 in DNA: TGTGCCTGGACCCCGTTCGGGGGCGCGGGAGAAGCTTTCTTT.

The chain joins TRBV9 to TRBJ1-3; tentatively, D is TRBD1 (5 bases). Germline lookup yields CDR1 SGDLS and CDR2 YYNGEE. The CDR3 runs 14 residues. V was shortened by 3 bases and J by 2 bases, with 9 bases between the two germline ends. CDR3 loop: CASSAGPTGNTIYF. CDR3 nucleotide sequence: TGTGCCAGCAGCGCGGGACCGACTGGAAACACCATATATTTT.

The CDR3 protein is CASSLPGLAGAHQYF. CDR3 in DNA: TGTGCCAGCAGCTTGCCGGGACTAGCGGGGGCCCATCAGTATTTT. The J gene is TRBJ2-3, the V gene TRBV6-2 or TRBV6-3, with 14 bases lining up with TRBD2. CDR1 and CDR2 from the germline V gene are MNHEY and SVGEGT. CDR3 length equals 15 residues. V shed 6 bases, J shed 12 bases, and the junction held 11 bases outside the gene matches.

The genes are TRBV5-6 and TRBJ1-5; TRBD1 agrees at 7 bases. The CDR3 runs to 14 residues. V gave up 4 bases and J gave up 8 bases; unmatched junction bases: 9. Germline CDR1 is SGHDT and CDR2 is YYEEEE. The CDR3 coding sequence is TGTGCCAGCAGCCGGGGACAGTCGGTGAAGCCCCAGCATTTT. It codes for CASSRGQSVKPQHF. Complete variable domain (other parts from reference TRBV5-6 and TRBJ1-5): DAGVTQSPTHLIKTRGQQVTLRCSPKSGHDTVSWYQQALGQGPQFIFQYYEEEERQRGNFPDRFSGHQFPNYSSELNVNALLLGDSALYLCASSRGQSVKPQHFGDGTRLSIL.